These T cell receptor beta chains were read from a single sample in a study of blood T cell repertoires in COVID-19. Clones were sequenced by immunoSEQ multiplex PCR, and TCRdb holds only the in-frame ones, with some missing. Counted here are under 100,000 clones, just over 90% occurring once; the ten biggest clones make up roughly 5%. Sequencing was carried out using peripheral blood. The receptors were sampled from a man aged 50-59 years with acute or convalescent COVID-19. CDR3s include the opening cysteine and the closing phenylalanine or tryptophan. D genes are given only for firm matches. Only part of the rows carry a size: once, few, many, or a class if the clone is expanded.

abundance	v_gene	d_gene	len	j_gene	CDR3nt	CDR3aa
NA	TRBV12-3/TRBV12-4	NA	13	TRBJ2-1	TGTGCCAGCAGTTTAGCGCAGGGGTATGAGCAGTTCTTC	CASSLAQGYEQFF
few	TRBV6-5	TRBD1	13	TRBJ1-2	TGTGCCAGCAGAAAGACAGGGGCCTATGGCTACACCTTC	CASRKTGAYGYTF
NA	TRBV6-5	TRBD1	16	TRBJ2-1	TGTGCCAGCAGTTACTCACCGGGACAGGCCTACAATGAGCAGTTCTTC	CASSYSPGQAYNEQFF
once	TRBV24-1	TRBD2	14	TRBJ2-1	TGTGCCACCAGTGACCCGGGACTAGCGGGGAGGCAGTTCTTC	CATSDPGLAGRQFF
NA	TRBV5-1	TRBD1	14	TRBJ1-3	TGCGCCAGCAGCCTGGGACAGGAAGGGAACACCATATATTTT	CASSLGQEGNTIYF
NA	TRBV7-9	NA	14	TRBJ2-1	TGTGCCAGCAGCTTATCACCCAGGGTGAATGAGCAGTTCTTC	CASSLSPRVNEQFF
NA	TRBV7-2	NA	16	TRBJ2-7	TGTGCCAGCAGCTTAGCGCCGGGGATCGAACCCTACGAGCAGTACTTC	CASSLAPGIEPYEQYF
NA	TRBV3-1/TRBV3-2	NA	14	TRBJ2-2	TGTGCCAGCAGCCAGAAAGGGGCCGGCGGGGAGCTGTTTTTT	CASSQKGAGGELFF
NA	TRBV19	TRBD1	16	TRBJ1-6	TGTGCCAGTAGTCCCTCGGGACAGGGCGTGAATTCACCCCTCCACTTT	CASSPSGQGVNSPLHF
NA	TRBV14	TRBD2	15	TRBJ2-7	TGTGCCAGCAGCCGACTAGCGGGAGGGCCCCACGAGCAGTACTTC	CASSRLAGGPHEQYF
NA	TRBV6-5	TRBD1	15	TRBJ1-6	TGTGCCAGCAGCCGGCCGGGACAGAAGAATTCACCCCTCCACTTT	CASSRPGQKNSPLHF
few	TRBV7-9	NA	15	TRBJ2-5	TGTGCCAGCAGCGACAGTTGGGGGGAAGAGGAGACCCAGTACTTC	CASSDSWGEEETQYF
NA	TRBV15	TRBD1	14	TRBJ2-1	TGTGCCACCAGCAGAGAAACAGGGGTGAATGAGCAGTTCTTC	CATSRETGVNEQFF
NA	TRBV5-4	TRBD2	15	TRBJ2-1	TGTGCCAGCAGCCGGACTAGCGGAACATACAATGAGCAGTTCTTC	CASSRTSGTYNEQFF
NA	TRBV30	TRBD2	18	TRBJ2-1	TGTGCCTGGAGCCTCGGGGTAGCGGGCTCCAGTCCTTGGAATGAGCAGTTCTTC	CAWSLGVAGSSPWNEQFF
NA	TRBV5-1	NA	15	TRBJ2-2	TGCGCCAGCAGCCGGGGGGACACCAACACCGGGGAGCTGTTTTTT	CASSRGDTNTGELFF
NA	TRBV6-2/TRBV6-3	NA	14	TRBJ1-4	TGTGCCAGCAGTTACGCGGGAGTACCCGAAAAACTGTTTTTT	CASSYAGVPEKLFF
NA	TRBV6-6	NA	15	TRBJ1-1	TGTGCCAGCAGTTACTCAACGGGACAGAACACTGAAGCTTTCTTT	CASSYSTGQNTEAFF
NA	TRBV30	TRBD1	13	TRBJ2-3	TGTGCCTGGAGTTTTGGGACAGCAGATACGCAGTATTTT	CAWSFGTADTQYF
NA	TRBV5-1	NA	16	TRBJ1-1	TGCGCCAGCAGCTTGGAATATGGTCAGGTTGGGACTGAAGCTTTCTTT	CASSLEYGQVGTEAFF
NA	TRBV4-2	TRBD2	17	TRBJ2-5	TGTGCCAGCAGCCAAGGTCAACTAGCGGGAGGAGGAGAGACCCAGTACTTC	CASSQGQLAGGGETQYF
few	TRBV4-1	TRBD1	15	TRBJ1-3	TGCGCCAGCAGCCTAGGACAGGGTGGTGGAAACACCATATATTTT	CASSLGQGGGNTIYF
NA	TRBV5-1	NA	15	TRBJ2-2	TGCGCCAGCAGCTTGTACCAGGGCCTCACCGGGGAGCTGTTTTTT	CASSLYQGLTGELFF
NA	TRBV21-1	NA	14	TRBJ2-7	TGTGCCAGCCATAACCAACGGGGGGCGGACGAGCAGTACTTC	CASHNQRGADEQYF
NA	TRBV19	TRBD2	15	TRBJ2-7	TGTGCCAGTAGTTGGGGTAGCGGGAGTTCCTACGAGCAGTACTTC	CASSWGSGSSYEQYF
once	TRBV25-1	NA	16	TRBJ2-3	TGTGCCAGCAGTAAAAGAACGGGACTTAGCACAGATACGCAGTATTTT	CASSKRTGLSTDTQYF
NA	TRBV12-3/TRBV12-4	NA	12	TRBJ2-1	TGTGCCAGCAGTTTTAGGGGTGCGGAGCAGTTCTTC	CASSFRGAEQFF
NA	TRBV30	NA	13	TRBJ2-1	TGTGCCTGGAGTAGCCGCCTCGGCAATGAGCAGTTCTTC	CAWSSRLGNEQFF